This passage covers 2 T cell receptor beta chains from one sample sequenced in a study of vaccination effects on CD4 cells after COVID-19. These receptors are not linked to any known antigen. Assay used: immunoSEQ multiplex PCR; TCRdb lists only in-frame clones, some missing. The table includes 70,000 to 95,000 clones, 74% detected once. Antigen-specific CD4+ T cells expanded by the ViraFEST assay with viral peptide pools were then sequenced. Upon completion of around 9 days in culture, CD4+ T cells were isolated. Here the sequenced sample was CD4+ T cells from PBMCs cultured with HCoV-229E spike peptides, taken before COVID-19 vaccination. All receptors come from a human donor who received a COVID-19 vaccine.

J is TRBJ2-1 and V is TRBV4-1; D uncertain. The CDR3 is 16 amino acids. Germline CDR1 reads MGHRA; CDR2 reads YSYEKL. V was pared by 2 bases and J by 0 bases, with 11 bases between. CDR3 region: CASSQTPSVSYNEQFF. DNA for the CDR3: TGCGCCAGCAGCCAAACACCGTCGGTCTCCTACAATGAGCAGTTCTTC.

For the CDR3, the DNA is TGTGCCAGTAGTATTCACGTGCAGGGGACTGAAGCTTTCTTT. It translates to CASSIHVQGTEAFF. The chain combines TRBV19 with TRBJ1-1, with D possibly TRBD1 on 6 matching bases. Trimming took off 3 bases at V and 5 bases at J, with 13 bases between the two ends. Germline CDR1 is LNHDA and CDR2 is SQIVND (reference sequence). The CDR3 is 14 amino acids.